This record covers a single TCR beta chain. Its antigen is still unknown. No much larger clone is present one base from it, and per-base qualities are unavailable. This record belongs to a study of regulatory and conventional T cells in RAG deficiency (dated by TCRdb to about 2017). At the level of the whole study: The study used high-throughput TCR beta sequencing to compare repertoire diversity and composition of Treg, conventional CD4+ and CD8+ T cells between RAG-deficient patients and healthy controls. Broad study findings and their caveats: For some subjects, some analyses of T-cell subsets were not performed. All patient T-cell subsets had shorter CDR3 lengths; Omenn syndrome patients showed >85% Treg-Tconv repertoire overlap at nucleotide and amino acid level. Unique TCR beta sequences from Treg cells were about 100-fold fewer in Omenn syndrome and CID/AS patients than controls, versus about 9.9-fold for other subsets. Markedly lower Shannon entropy and higher Simpson indices were observed in RAG-deficient patients than in control T-cell subpopulations. Sorted CD25-high CD127-low cells from Omenn syndrome patients may represent peripherally activated cells rather than bona fide Treg cells.

CDR1 MNHNS and CDR2 SASEGT are derived from the germline V gene. The CDR3, cysteine through phenylalanine, is 17 amino acids long. Only the CDR3 portion is preserved as DNA: 51 bases, with reading frame beginning at the first base. V is cut by 3 bases and J by 3 bases, and the space between the germline ends is 17 bases. The library was produced with the immunoSEQ multiplex PCR assay. Genomic DNA from the sorted T-cell subsets was used to amplify and sequence rearranged TCR beta chain products. The published analysis was carried out like this. Repertoire diversity of productive TCR beta rearrangements was quantified using Shannon entropy and Simpson indices. To gauge clonal expansion, the frequencies of the 100 most abundant productive TCR beta clonotypes among total reads were added together. The TRB repertoires were scored with a self-reactivity index that is based on amino acid usage at CDR3beta positions 6 and 7. Two-way ANOVA was applied to the repertoire analyses, whereas Student t or Mann-Whitney tests were applied to the flow cytometric analyses. As stored in TCRdb, this immuneACCESS dataset retains in-frame rearrangements with V and J assigned. A fraction of the clones does not appear; measured against another copy, unresolved V genes explain less than half of the discrepancy, and the remainder lacks a known reason. From that table come the V and J calls and clone size; the DNA was used to work out D and trimming. This sample lists about 29,000 clones; roughly 96% were detected once. The ten largest clones take up under 0.2% of the sample.

Before genomic DNA extraction, conventional CD4+ T cells were purified from blood as CD25-low CD127-high cells. For repertoire analyses, the comparison group consisted of roughly 8 healthy control donors. The data also belong to a second study, concerning regulatory T cells. As described in the second report: The multiplex PCR relied on 52 forward TRBV primers and 13 reverse TRBJ primers, and amplification bias was corrected through assay-based and computational methods. Repertoires from patients had restricted unique TRB V-J pairs and skewed V and J gene usage, with the strongest effect in regulatory T cells. Between CD3G-deficient patients and healthy controls, the study compared T-cell receptor beta repertoires in sorted regulatory T cells, conventional CD4+ T cells and CD8+ T cells. Peripheral blood mononuclear cells were isolated by Ficoll density separation. Within the immunoSEQ assay, multiplex PCR amplified rearranged TRB loci from genomic DNA. TRB amplicons were sequenced using an Illumina HiSeq platform. Raw sequences were error-filtered and aligned to reference gene sequences by custom algorithms and were subsequently analyzed with the immunoSEQ online tools. Frequencies of productive and nonproductive TRB rearrangements were evaluated among both unique and total sequences. Groups were compared by t tests, Mann-Whitney tests or two-way ANOVA performed in Prism software.

The TCR originated in a human donor in good health. The sample taken for sequencing was CD25- CD4+ T cells sorted from blood. The chain is made from TRBV6-1 and TRBJ2-2; TRBD1 might be the D gene, on 7 matching bases. For the CDR3, the sequence is CASSEGHRGGDTGELFF. The DNA sequence is given as TGTGCCAGCAGTGAGGGACACAGGGGCGGGGACACCGGGGAGCTGTTTTTT.